The 3 T cell receptor beta chains listed next were all sequenced from one sample in a study of OX40 agonist ivuxolimab in advanced cancers. Some clones are missing from TCRdb's copy, which holds only in-frame ones; the method was immunoSEQ multiplex PCR. The table has about 65,000 clones, roughly 87% seen once; the top ten hold 0.38%. The material was CD4+ or CD8+ T cells sorted from blood, obtained in a trial of the OX40 agonist ivuxolimab. Source of these receptors: an adult with an advanced solid tumor such as melanoma, head and neck, liver or kidney cancer.

The chain joins TRBV10-3 to TRBJ1-2; 9 nucleotides line up with TRBD1. Germline loops: CDR1 ENHRY, CDR2 SYGVKD. J was trimmed by 3 bases and V by 9 bases; bases with no gene match: 8. This CDR3 is 14 amino acids long. For the CDR3, the DNA is TGTGCCATTTCTAGAGGACAGGGGTACTATGGCTACACCTTC. It codes for CAISRGQGYYGYTF.

This clone has a single count. The gene calls are TRBV2 and TRBJ1-6; 7 bases match TRBD1. Trimming took 0 bases from V and 9 from J; bases not matched to a gene: 2. The CDR3 covers 14 residues. Germline lookup yields CDR1 SNHLY and CDR2 FYNNEI. The CDR3 DNA is TGTGCCAGCAGTGAAGCGGCAGGGGGTTCACCCCTCCACTTT. Translation: CASSEAAGGSPLHF. The full variable domain, with the rest looked up from reference TRBV2 and TRBJ1-6, is EPEVTQTPSHQVTQMGQEVILRCVPISNHLYFYWYRQILGQKVEFLVSFYNNEISEKSEIFDDQFSVERPDGSNFTLKIRSTKLEDSAMYFCASSEAAGGSPLHFGNGTRLTVT.

CDR3 coding DNA: TGTGCCAGCAGTTATAAGGGAGGAACTGAAGCTTTCTTT. Translating gives CASSYKGGTEAFF. The rearrangement joins TRBV27 to TRBJ1-1, with D hard to call. The CDR3 runs to 13 residues. The germline V gene has CDR1 MNHEY and CDR2 SMNVEV (reference sequence). V was trimmed by 4 bases and J by 5 bases, leaving 11 bases between them.